The 18 T cell receptor beta chains below were found in one sample sequenced in a study of blood T cell repertoires in COVID-19. Assay: immunoSEQ multiplex PCR; the TCRdb copy retains only in-frame clones and omits some. The table includes fewer than 450,000 clones, around 91% detected once. Sample: peripheral blood. The receptors stem from a woman younger than 35 who had recovered from COVID-19.

V gene TRBV18 combines with J gene TRBJ2-1; D is perhaps TRBD1 (5 bases). V shed 8 bases and J shed 6 bases, with 11 bases lying between them. The CDR3 is 12 amino acids. Per germline, CDR1 KGHSH and CDR2 LQKENI. The CDR3 region has the DNA TGTGCCAGCGGGGCGTTGGGCAATGAGCAGTTCTTC. Amino acids: CASGALGNEQFF.

The chain recombines TRBV12-5 with TRBJ2-3; TRBD2 aligns across 10 bases. Germline V CDR1 and CDR2: LGHNT, FRNRAP. This CDR3 has 17 amino acids. V trimming: 5 bases; J trimming: 1 base; junction bases outside the gene matches: 9. CDR3 sequence reads: CASGGALAGSGTDTQYF. The CDR3 DNA reads TGTGCTAGTGGTGGAGCACTAGCGGGATCTGGCACAGATACGCAGTATTTT.

This clone occurred once. The rearrangement links TRBV11-3 to TRBJ2-5; TRBD2 matches at 10 bases. V was clipped by 3 bases and J by 2 bases; unmatched bases: 3. The germline CDR1 and CDR2 sequences are SGHNT and YENEEA. The CDR3 loop spans 15 amino acids. For the CDR3, the DNA is TGTGCCAGCAGCTTCCAACTAGCGGGGCAAGAGACCCAGTACTTC. It encodes CASSFQLAGQETQYF. Full variable domain (remainder filled in from reference TRBV11-3 and TRBJ2-5): EAGVVQSPRYKIIEKKQPVAFWCNPISGHNTLYWYLQNLGQGPELLIRYENEEAVDDSQLPKDRFSAERLKGVDSTLKIQPAELGDSAVYLCASSFQLAGQETQYFGPGTRLLVL.

The chain carries TRBV4-3 and TRBJ2-4; 9 bases line up with TRBD1. The CDR3 is 19 amino acids. Trimming cost V 0 bases and J 0 bases; bases outside gene matches: 9. Germline V gene data show CDR1 as LGHNA and CDR2 as YSLEER. This CDR3 reads CASSQERGQGLQAKNIQYF. The CDR3 nucleotides read TGCGCCAGCAGCCAAGAAAGGGGACAGGGCTTACAAGCCAAAAACATTCAGTACTTC.

The V call is TRBV5-1, the J call TRBJ2-2, with 8 positions matching TRBD1. CDR1 and CDR2 from the germline V gene are SGHRS and YFSETQ. J lost 4 bases, V lost 3 bases, and 5 bases had no gene match. The CDR3 contains 15 residues. The CDR3 DNA reads TGCGCCAGCAGCTGGACAGGGCGGATCACCGGGGAGCTGTTTTTT. It yields the protein CASSWTGRITGELFF.

The chain recombines TRBV4-3 with TRBJ2-3; possibly TRBD1 for D (6 bases). Trimming shortened V by 5 bases and J by 3 bases, and 9 bases separated the two germline ends. The CDR3 runs 13 residues. CDR1 is LGHNA and CDR2 is YSLEER in the germline V gene. DNA of the CDR3: TGCGCCAGCAGCTTTGACAGGACAGATACGCAGTATTTT. Translated: CASSFDRTDTQYF.

This chain's CDR3 is CASSLLTSGRAGQYF. Written as DNA, the CDR3 is TGCGCCAGCAGTCTACTAACTAGCGGGAGGGCCGGGCAGTACTTC. The rearrangement uses TRBV23-1 and TRBJ2-5; TRBD2 matches at 13 bases. TRBV23-1 is identified as an open reading frame with a role that is uncertain. This CDR3 is built from 15 residues. The J segment lost 11 bases and the V segment lost 4 bases, leaving 10 bases of the junction unmatched.

This chain uses TRBV28 with TRBJ2-1; 10 nucleotides line up with TRBD2. CDR1 MDHEN and CDR2 SYDVKM come from the germline V gene. J gave up 8 bases and V 5 bases, and 6 bases lay outside the gene matches. The CDR3 runs 14 residues. CDR3 loop: CASSGLAGEDEQFF. The CDR3 coding sequence is TGTGCCAGCAGTGGGCTAGCGGGAGAGGATGAGCAGTTCTTC.

The chain is built from TRBV5-4 and TRBJ2-3, with D uncertain. The CDR3 sequence is 14 residues long. Between the trimmed V and J ends, which lost 1 base and 3 bases, there was a span of 9 bases. Germline CDR1 and CDR2: SGHNT and YYREEE (reference sequence). The CDR3 protein is CASSLPGDTDTQYF. In DNA form, the CDR3 reads TGTGCCAGCAGCTTGCCTGGAGATACAGATACGCAGTATTTT.

This clone was recorded only once. The chain combines TRBV27 with TRBJ1-2; unclear D gene. CDR3 size: 14 residues. Trimming cost V 7 bases and J 8 bases, with 20 bases left between them. The germline V gene encodes CDR1 MNHEY and CDR2 SMNVEV (reference sequence). The DNA of the CDR3 is TGTGCCAGCATGACCCTGACCGAATTGAGGGGCTACACCTTC. Protein: CASMTLTELRGYTF.

The V call is TRBV6-1, the J call TRBJ2-1, with D perhaps matching TRBD2 (6 bases). V was pared by 3 bases and J by 0 bases, with 9 bases between. The CDR3 is 15 residues long. The germline V gene encodes CDR1 MNHNS and CDR2 SASEGT. The CDR3 loop is CASSEHGSSYNEQFF. The CDR3 DNA sequence: TGTGCCAGCAGTGAGCACGGGAGCTCCTACAATGAGCAGTTCTTC.

The rearrangement links TRBV19 to TRBJ2-4; 7 nucleotides line up with TRBD1. Germline V lookup: CDR1 LNHDA, CDR2 SQIVND (reference sequence). V gave up 6 bases and J gave up 7 bases; unmatched junction bases: 15. The CDR3 is 16 amino acids. CDR3 region: CASSTPIWDRTNIQYF. The DNA of the CDR3 is TGTGCCAGTAGCACACCTATATGGGACAGAACTAACATTCAGTACTTC.

This sequence joins TRBV6-5 and TRBJ2-7; D is ambiguous. Germline V CDR1 and CDR2: MNHEY, SVGAGI. This CDR3 is 12 amino acids long. V lost 6 bases to trimming and J lost 6 bases, with 12 bases between them. The CDR3 DNA sequence: TGTGCCAGCAGCTCCGCGGCAACCGAGCAGTACGTC. Translated, it gives CASSSAATEQYV.

The chain combines TRBV7-2 with TRBJ2-2; maybe TRBD1 (5 bases). Trimming took off 3 bases at V and 7 bases at J, with 12 bases between the two ends. This CDR3 contains 14 residues. Germline assignment: CDR1 SGHTA and CDR2 FQGNSA. CDR3 sequence reads: CASSFLRGDGELFF. The DNA of the CDR3 is TGTGCCAGCAGCTTTCTTAGGGGCGACGGGGAGCTGTTTTTT. The whole variable domain, remainder taken from reference TRBV7-2 and TRBJ2-2, is GAGVSQSPSNKVTEKGKDVELRCDPISGHTALYWYRQSLGQGLEFLIYFQGNSAPDKSGLPSDRFSAERTGGSVSTLTIQRTQQEDSAVYLCASSFLRGDGELFFGEGSRLTVL.

This clone was seen once. This rearrangement joins TRBV19 to TRBJ1-5, with TRBD1 matching over 7 bases. CDR1 and CDR2 from the germline V gene are LNHDA and SQIVND (reference sequence). With 5 bases clipped from V and 7 bases from J, the junction kept 11 bases outside the gene matches. The length of the CDR3 is 15 residues. Here the CDR3 DNA reads TGTGCCAGTAGTCCTAACACAGGGGAAAGGCAGCCCCAGCATTTT. Protein product: CASSPNTGERQPQHF.

This chain joins TRBV10-3 and TRBJ2-7; D call uncertain. The CDR3 is 14 amino acids. Germline V gene lookup returns CDR1 ENHRY and CDR2 SYGVKD. Trimming cost V 0 bases and J 3 bases, with 9 bases left between them. The CDR3 DNA is TGTGCCATCAGTGAGTCGGCGACTTTCTACGAGCAGTACGTC. As protein: CAISESATFYEQYV.

The chain uses TRBV29-1 and TRBJ2-2; D is undetermined. This CDR3 is 13 amino acids long. Germline V gene lookup returns CDR1 SQVTM and CDR2 ANQGSEA. V lost 4 bases to trimming and J lost 2 bases, with 8 bases between them. The CDR3 region has the DNA TGCAGCGTTGTTCGGGTAAACACCGGGGAGCTGTTTTTT. Translating gives CSVVRVNTGELFF.

The chain recombines TRBV15 with TRBJ2-7, with D maybe TRBD1 (5 bases). This CDR3 comprises 14 residues. Germline values: CDR1 LNHNV, CDR2 YYDKDF (reference sequence). V was clipped by 0 bases and J by 2 bases, with 8 bases between them. The CDR3 DNA sequence: TGTGCCACCAGCAGAGATTTCAGGGCCTACGAGCAGTACGTC. Translation: CATSRDFRAYEQYV.